This TCR beta chain was identified in a study of read filtering for tumor transcriptome and immune sequencing. V gave up 10 bases and J gave up 4 bases, with 16 bases separating them. Germline V CDR1 and CDR2: SNHLY, FYNNEI. The CDR3 is 14 amino acids. This library used roughly 400 ng RNA and molecular barcoded adaptors spanning alpha/delta and beta/gamma chains. One entry per CDR3 protein, called by TCRdb with MiXCR from the reads. The table has 90,000 or so distinct CDR3 sequences, roughly 21% seen once; the top ten hold roughly 10%. Ten or more counts support this clonotype. The receptor was isolated from a donor aged 40 or older with multiple myeloma. The gene calls are TRBV2 and TRBJ1-4, with a possible D match to TRBD1 (5 bases). The sequenced material came from a population of CD138-negative cells sorted from bone marrow. CDR3 DNA sequence: TGTGCCACCAGGGAGGGACGGATTAATGAAAAACTGTTTTTT. As protein: CATREGRINEKLFF.